This T cell receptor beta chain came from a study of response to subunit inactivated influenza vaccine. TCRdb passed the RT-PCR reads through MiXCR, listing each CDR3 protein once. Of about 570,000 distinct CDR3 sequences detected, about 11% appear once; the ten largest clones hold 11%. Germline V CDR1 and CDR2: SQVTM, ANQGSEA. The CDR3 is 12 amino acids. The same data also contributed to another study, on T cells expressing NK-cell markers. That work states: The TCR beta cDNA came from 5'RACE template switching with UMIs. All TCR beta repertoires analysed originated from sorted CD3+CD56+NKG2C+, CD3+CD56+NKG2C- and CD3+CD56-NKG2C+ T cells. In the group of eight sequenced donors, seven were HCMV-seropositive and one was seronegative. Where a handful of donors were concerned, these clonotypes also led the CD3+CD56-NKG2C+ fraction.

The chain has TRBV29-1 and TRBJ2-1; the D gene is possibly TRBD2 (6 bases). The TCR sequence derives from a man aged 50-59 years who received an inactivated influenza vaccine. Source: PBMCs from blood, taken on the day of vaccination. In DNA, the CDR3 is TGCAGTATCGTGGAGGGGCCGGGTGAGCAGTTCTTC. Its translation: CSIVEGPGEQFF.